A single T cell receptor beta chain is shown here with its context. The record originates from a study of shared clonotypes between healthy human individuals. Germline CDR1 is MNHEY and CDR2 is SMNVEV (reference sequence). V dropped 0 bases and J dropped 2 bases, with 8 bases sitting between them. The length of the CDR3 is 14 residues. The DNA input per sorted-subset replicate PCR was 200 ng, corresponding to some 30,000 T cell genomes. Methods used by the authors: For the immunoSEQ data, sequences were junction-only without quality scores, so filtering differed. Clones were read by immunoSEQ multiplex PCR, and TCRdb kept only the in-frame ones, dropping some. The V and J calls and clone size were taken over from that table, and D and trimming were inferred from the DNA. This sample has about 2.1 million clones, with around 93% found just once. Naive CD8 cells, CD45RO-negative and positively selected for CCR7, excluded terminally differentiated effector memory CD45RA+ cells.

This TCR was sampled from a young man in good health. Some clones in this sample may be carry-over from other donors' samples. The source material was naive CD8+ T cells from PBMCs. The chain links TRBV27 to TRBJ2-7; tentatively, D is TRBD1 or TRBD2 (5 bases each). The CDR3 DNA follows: TGTGCCAGCAGTTTATCATGGGGGACCTACGAGCAGTACTTC. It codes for CASSLSWGTYEQYF.